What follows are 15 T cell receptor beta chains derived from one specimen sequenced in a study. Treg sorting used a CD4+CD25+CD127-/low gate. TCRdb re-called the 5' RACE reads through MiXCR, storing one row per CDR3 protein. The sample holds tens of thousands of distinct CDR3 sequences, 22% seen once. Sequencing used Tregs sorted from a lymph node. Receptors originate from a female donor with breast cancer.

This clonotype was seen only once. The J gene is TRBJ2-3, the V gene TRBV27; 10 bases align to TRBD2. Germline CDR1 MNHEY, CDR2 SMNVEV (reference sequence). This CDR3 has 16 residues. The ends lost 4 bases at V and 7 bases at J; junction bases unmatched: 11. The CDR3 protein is CASSSASGREVYTQYF. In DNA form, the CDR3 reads TGTGCCAGCAGTTCAGCTAGCGGGAGAGAGGTTTATACGCAGTATTTT.

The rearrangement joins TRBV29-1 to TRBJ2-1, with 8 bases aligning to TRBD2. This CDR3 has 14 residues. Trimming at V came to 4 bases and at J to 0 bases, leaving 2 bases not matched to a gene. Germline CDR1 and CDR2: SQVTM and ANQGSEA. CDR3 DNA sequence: TGCAGCGTTGCGGCGGGAGGCTCCTACAATGAGCAGTTCTTC. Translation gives CSVAAGGSYNEQFF.

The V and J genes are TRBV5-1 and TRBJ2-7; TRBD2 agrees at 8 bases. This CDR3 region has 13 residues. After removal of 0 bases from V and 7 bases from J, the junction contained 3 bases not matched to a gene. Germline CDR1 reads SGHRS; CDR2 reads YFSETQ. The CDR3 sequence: CASSLDLAGEQYF. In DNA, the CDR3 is TGCGCCAGCAGCTTGGATCTAGCGGGTGAGCAGTACTTC.

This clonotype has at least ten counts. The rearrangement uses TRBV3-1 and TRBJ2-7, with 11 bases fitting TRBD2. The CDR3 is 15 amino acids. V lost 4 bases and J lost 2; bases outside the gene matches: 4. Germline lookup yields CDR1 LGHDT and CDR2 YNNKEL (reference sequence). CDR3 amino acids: CASSPRLAGPYEQYF. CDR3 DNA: TGTGCCAGCAGCCCCAGACTAGCGGGACCCTACGAGCAGTACTTC.

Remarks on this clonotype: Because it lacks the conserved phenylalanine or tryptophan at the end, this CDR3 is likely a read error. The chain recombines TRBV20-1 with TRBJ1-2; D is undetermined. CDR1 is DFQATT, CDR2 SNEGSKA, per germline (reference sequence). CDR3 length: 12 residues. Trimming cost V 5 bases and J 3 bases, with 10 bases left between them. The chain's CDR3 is CSAAPDYYGYTL. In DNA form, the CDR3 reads TGCAGTGCTGCCCCAGATTACTATGGCTACACCCTC.

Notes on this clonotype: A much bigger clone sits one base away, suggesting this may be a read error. The CDR3 coding sequence is TGCAGTGCTTGGTGGAGGGGGGGAAACTCCTACGAGCAGTACTTC. This translates into CSAWWRGGNSYEQYF. The chain has TRBV20-1 and TRBJ2-7; TRBD2 is a possible D gene (7 bases). V was cut by 5 bases and J by 0 bases, with 17 bases left in between. The CDR3 sequence is 15 residues long. Germline assignment: CDR1 DFQATT and CDR2 SNEGSKA (reference sequence).

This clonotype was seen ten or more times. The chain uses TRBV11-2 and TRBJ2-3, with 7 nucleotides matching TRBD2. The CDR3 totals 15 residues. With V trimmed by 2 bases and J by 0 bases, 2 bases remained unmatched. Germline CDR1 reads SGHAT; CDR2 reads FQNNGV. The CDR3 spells CASSLKAGSTDTQYF. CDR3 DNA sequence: TGTGCCAGCAGCTTAAAAGCGGGAAGCACAGATACGCAGTATTTT.

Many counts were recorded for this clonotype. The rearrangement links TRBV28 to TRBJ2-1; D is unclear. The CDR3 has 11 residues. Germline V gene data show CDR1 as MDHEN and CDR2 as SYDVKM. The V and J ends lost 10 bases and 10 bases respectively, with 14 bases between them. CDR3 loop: CATRRREEQFF. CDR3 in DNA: TGTGCCACCCGTCGGCGAGAGGAGCAGTTCTTC.

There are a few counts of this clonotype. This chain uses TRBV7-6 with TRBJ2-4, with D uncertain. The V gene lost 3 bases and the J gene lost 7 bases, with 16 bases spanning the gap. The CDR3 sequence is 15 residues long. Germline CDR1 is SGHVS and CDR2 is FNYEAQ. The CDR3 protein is CASSLGTDPENIQYF. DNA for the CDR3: TGTGCCAGCAGCTTGGGCACAGATCCGGAGAACATTCAGTACTTC. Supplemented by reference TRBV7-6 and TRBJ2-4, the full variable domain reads GAGVSQSPRYKVTKRGQDVALRCDPISGHVSLYWYRQALGQGPEFLTYFNYEAQQDKSGLPNDRFSAERPEGSISTLTIQRTEQRDSAMYRCASSLGTDPENIQYFGAGTRLSVL.

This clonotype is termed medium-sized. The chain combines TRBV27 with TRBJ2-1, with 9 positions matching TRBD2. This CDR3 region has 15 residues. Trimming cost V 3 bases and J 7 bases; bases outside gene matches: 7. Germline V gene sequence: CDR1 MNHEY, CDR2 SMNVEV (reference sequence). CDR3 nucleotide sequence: TGTGCCAGCAGTTTGGGGCCTAGCGGGAATAATGAGCAGTTCTTC. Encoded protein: CASSLGPSGNNEQFF.

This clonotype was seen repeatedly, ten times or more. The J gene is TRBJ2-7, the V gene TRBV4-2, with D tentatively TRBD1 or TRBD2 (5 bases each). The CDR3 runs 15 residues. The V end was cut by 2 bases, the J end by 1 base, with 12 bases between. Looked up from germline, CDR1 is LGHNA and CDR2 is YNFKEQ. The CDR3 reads CASSQKRDGSYEQYF. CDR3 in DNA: TGTGCCAGCAGCCAAAAACGGGACGGGTCCTACGAGCAGTACTTC.

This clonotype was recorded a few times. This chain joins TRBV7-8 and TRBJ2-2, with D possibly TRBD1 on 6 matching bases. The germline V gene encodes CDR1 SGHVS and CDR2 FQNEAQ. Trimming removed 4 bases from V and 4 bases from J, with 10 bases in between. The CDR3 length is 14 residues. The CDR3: CASSSQGLTGELFF. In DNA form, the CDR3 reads TGTGCCAGCAGCTCACAGGGCCTCACCGGGGAGCTGTTTTTT.

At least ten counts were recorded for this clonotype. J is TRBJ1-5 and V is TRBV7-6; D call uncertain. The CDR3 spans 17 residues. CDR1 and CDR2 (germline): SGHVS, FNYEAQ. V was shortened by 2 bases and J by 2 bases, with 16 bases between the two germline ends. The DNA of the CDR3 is TGTGCCAGCAGCTTACGGTTTGGAGGGAGAGGCAATCAGCCCCAGCATTTT. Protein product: CASSLRFGGRGNQPQHF.

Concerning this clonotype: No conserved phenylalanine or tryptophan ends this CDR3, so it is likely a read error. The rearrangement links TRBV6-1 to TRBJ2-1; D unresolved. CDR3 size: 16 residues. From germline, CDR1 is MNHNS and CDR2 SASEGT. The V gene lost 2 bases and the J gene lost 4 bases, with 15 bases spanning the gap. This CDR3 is CASSEFMVGQYNEQFS. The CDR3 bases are TGTGCCAGCAGTGAATTTATGGTCGGGCAGTACAATGAGCAGTTCTCC.

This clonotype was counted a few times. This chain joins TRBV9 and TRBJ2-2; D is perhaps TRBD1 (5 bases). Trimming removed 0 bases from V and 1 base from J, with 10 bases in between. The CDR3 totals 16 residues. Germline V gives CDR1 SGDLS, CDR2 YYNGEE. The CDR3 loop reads CASSVEARGNTGELFF. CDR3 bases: TGTGCCAGCAGCGTAGAGGCTAGGGGGAACACCGGGGAGCTGTTTTTT.